By share, the clone carrying this TCR gamma chain counts as medium-sized (0.01 to 0.1%). Other DNA sequences in this specimen translate into the identical CDR3. This sample was taken from a study of gamma delta lymphoproliferative disorders and STAT genes. On the study more broadly: Delta libraries were made per EuroClonality-NGS working group procedure.

The receptor sequences were amplified from genomic DNA of peripheral blood mononuclear cells. TCRdb used CATT to re-call clones from the multiplex PCR reads. The repertoire holds 1,500 to 2,500 gamma-chain clones, with 6% to 9% as singletons. The sample was blood. This receptor was obtained from a human donor with gamma-delta T-cell large granular lymphocyte leukemia.

In nucleotides, the CDR3 is TGTGCTGCGGAGACTACCGGTGGGAAACTCTTT. Its protein is CAAETTGGKLF. The chain recombines TRGV10 with TRGJ1 or TRGJ2. The J gene was missing in TCRdb and was found by matching the end of the DNA to germline. TRGV10 is treated as an ORF (open reading frame) with a function not yet certain. The CDR3 runs to 11 residues. V shed 11 bases, J shed 12 bases, and the junction held 14 bases outside the gene matches.